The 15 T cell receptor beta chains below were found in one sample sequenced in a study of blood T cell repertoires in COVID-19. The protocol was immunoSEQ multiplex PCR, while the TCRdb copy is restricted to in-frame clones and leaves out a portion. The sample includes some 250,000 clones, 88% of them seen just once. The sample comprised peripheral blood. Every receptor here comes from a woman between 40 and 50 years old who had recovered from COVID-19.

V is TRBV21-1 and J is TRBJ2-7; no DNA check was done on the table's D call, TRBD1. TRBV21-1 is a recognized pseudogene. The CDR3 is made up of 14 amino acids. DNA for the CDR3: TGTGCCAGCAGCAGAACAGGGGAGGCCTACGAGCAGTACGTC. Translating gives CASSRTGEAYEQYV.

The CDR3 protein is CASSPLAVPYEQYF. The DNA of the CDR3 is TGTGCCAGCAGCCCGCTAGCGGTCCCCTACGAGCAGTACTTC. The chain employs TRBV27 and TRBJ2-7; 7 nucleotides align to TRBD2. The CDR3 extends over 14 amino acids. V gave up 6 bases and J gave up 2 bases; unmatched junction bases: 7. CDR1 and CDR2 (germline): MNHEY, SMNVEV (reference sequence).

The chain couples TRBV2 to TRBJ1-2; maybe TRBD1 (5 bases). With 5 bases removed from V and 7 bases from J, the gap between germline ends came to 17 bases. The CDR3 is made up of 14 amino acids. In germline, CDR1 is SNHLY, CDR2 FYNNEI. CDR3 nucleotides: TGTGCCAGCAGTACTGGGGCAGGGATGGGTGGCTACACCTTC. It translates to CASSTGAGMGGYTF.

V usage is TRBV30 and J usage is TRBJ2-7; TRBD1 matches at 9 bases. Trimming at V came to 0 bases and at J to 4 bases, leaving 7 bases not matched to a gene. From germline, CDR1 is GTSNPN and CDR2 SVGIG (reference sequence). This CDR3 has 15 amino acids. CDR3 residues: CAWSVYGTGRYEQYF. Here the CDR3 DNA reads TGTGCCTGGAGTGTTTACGGGACAGGGAGATACGAGCAGTACTTC.

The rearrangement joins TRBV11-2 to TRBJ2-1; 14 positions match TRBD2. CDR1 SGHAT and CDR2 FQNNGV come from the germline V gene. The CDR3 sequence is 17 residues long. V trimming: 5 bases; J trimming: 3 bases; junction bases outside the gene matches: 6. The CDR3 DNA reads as TGTGCCAGCAGCCCCCTGACTAGCGGGAGGGTCTACAATGAGCAGTTCTTC. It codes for CASSPLTSGRVYNEQFF.

The CDR3 bases are TGTGCCAGTAGTATCGCGGGAGGTGGTTACAATGAGCAGTTCTTC. Translation: CASSIAGGGYNEQFF. V is TRBV19 and J is TRBJ2-1, with TRBD2 identical over 8 bases. Germline CDR1 is LNHDA and CDR2 is SQIVND (reference sequence). The CDR3 covers 15 residues. Germline trimming cut 3 bases from V and 4 bases from J; bases unmatched to any gene: 5.

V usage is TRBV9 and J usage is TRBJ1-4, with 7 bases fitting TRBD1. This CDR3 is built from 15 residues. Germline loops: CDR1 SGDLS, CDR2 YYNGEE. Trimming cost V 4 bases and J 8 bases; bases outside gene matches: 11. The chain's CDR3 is CASSPGGTPGEKLFF. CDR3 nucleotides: TGTGCCAGCAGCCCAGGGGGGACCCCGGGGGAAAAACTGTTTTTT.

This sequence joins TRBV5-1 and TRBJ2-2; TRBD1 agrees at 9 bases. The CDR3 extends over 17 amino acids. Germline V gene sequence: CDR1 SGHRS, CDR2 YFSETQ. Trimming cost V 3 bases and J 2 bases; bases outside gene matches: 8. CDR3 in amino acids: CASSWRDRAINTGELFF. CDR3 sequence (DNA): TGCGCCAGCAGCTGGAGGGACAGGGCCATTAACACCGGGGAGCTGTTTTTT.

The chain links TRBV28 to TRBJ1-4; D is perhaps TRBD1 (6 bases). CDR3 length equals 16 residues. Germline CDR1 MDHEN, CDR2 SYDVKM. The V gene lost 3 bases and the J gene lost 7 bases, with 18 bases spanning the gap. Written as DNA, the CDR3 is TGTGCCAGCAGTTTGGCTATTGGGGGCGTAGGTGAAAAACTGTTTTTT. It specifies CASSLAIGGVGEKLFF.

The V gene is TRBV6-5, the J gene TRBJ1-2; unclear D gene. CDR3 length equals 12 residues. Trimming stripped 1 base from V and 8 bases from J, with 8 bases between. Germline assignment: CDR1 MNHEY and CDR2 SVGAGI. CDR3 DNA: TGTGCCAGCAGTTACTGGCCGGGGGGCTACACCTTC. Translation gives CASSYWPGGYTF.

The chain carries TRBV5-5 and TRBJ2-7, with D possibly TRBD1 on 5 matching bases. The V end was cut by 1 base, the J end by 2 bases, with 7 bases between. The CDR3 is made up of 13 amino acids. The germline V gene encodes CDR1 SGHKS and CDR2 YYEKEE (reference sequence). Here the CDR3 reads CASSLTGAYEQYF. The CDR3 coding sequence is TGTGCCAGCAGCTTGACAGGCGCCTACGAGCAGTACTTC. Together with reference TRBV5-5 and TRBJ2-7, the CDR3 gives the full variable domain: DAGVTQSPTHLIKTRGQQVTLRCSPISGHKSVSWYQQVLGQGPQFIFQYYEKEERGRGNFPDRFSARQFPNYSSELNVNALLLGDSALYLCASSLTGAYEQYFGPGTRLTVT.

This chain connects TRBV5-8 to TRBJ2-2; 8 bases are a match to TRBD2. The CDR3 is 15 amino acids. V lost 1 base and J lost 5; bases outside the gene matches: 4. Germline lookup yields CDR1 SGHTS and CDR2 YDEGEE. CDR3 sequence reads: CASSLFTGGTGELFF. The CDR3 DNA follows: TGTGCCAGCAGCTTGTTCACGGGGGGGACCGGGGAGCTGTTTTTT.

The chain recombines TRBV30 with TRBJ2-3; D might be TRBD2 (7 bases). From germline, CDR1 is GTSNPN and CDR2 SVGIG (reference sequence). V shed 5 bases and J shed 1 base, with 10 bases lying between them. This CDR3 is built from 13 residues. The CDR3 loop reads CAWRGAGTDTQYF. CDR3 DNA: TGTGCCTGGCGGGGGGCCGGCACAGATACGCAGTATTTT.

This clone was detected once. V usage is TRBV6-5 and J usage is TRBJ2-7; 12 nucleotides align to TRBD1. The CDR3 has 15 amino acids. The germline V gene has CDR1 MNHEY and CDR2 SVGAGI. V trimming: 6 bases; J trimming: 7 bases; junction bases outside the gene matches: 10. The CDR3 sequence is CASRGDRGPLLEQYF. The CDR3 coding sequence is TGTGCCAGCAGGGGGGACAGGGGGCCCCTCCTGGAGCAGTACTTC.

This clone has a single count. In nucleotides, the CDR3 is TGTGCCAGCAGCTTGCCCGCCGGACAGGCGAGCTCTGGAAACACCATATATTTT. Translation: CASSLPAGQASSGNTIYF. This chain links TRBV5-4 with TRBJ1-3, with 7 bases aligning to TRBD1. Germline V CDR1 and CDR2: SGHNT, YYREEE (reference sequence). V trimming: 1 base; J trimming: 0 bases; junction bases outside the gene matches: 10. The CDR3 totals 18 residues.